A single sample is the source of the 32 T cell receptor beta chains below, sequenced in a study of OX40 agonist ivuxolimab in advanced cancers. Generated by immunoSEQ multiplex PCR, the TCRdb table keeps only in-frame clones and is missing some. Of nearly 55,000 clones in the sample, 84% were seen once. Specimen: CD4+ or CD8+ T cells sorted from blood, collected in a trial of the OX40 agonist ivuxolimab. The receptors were gathered from an adult with an advanced solid tumor such as melanoma, head and neck, liver or kidney cancer.

J is TRBJ1-1 and V is TRBV5-8; TRBD1 matches 8 bases. From germline, CDR1 is SGHTS and CDR2 YDEGEE. The V and J ends lost 4 bases and 1 base, in that order; junction bases with no gene match: 3. This CDR3 spans 14 amino acids. The CDR3 spells CASSGGTGNTEAFF. In DNA, the CDR3 is TGTGCCAGCAGCGGCGGGACAGGGAACACTGAAGCTTTCTTT.

This rearrangement joins TRBV5-4 to TRBJ2-5; 9 positions agree with TRBD2. Germline CDR1 reads SGHNT; CDR2 reads YYREEE (reference sequence). Trimming cost V 0 bases and J 4 bases; bases outside gene matches: 1. The CDR3 sequence is 14 residues long. CDR3 sequence: CASSLELAGETQYF. The CDR3 DNA reads TGTGCCAGCAGCTTGGAACTAGCGGGAGAGACCCAGTACTTC.

The rearrangement joins TRBV7-8 to TRBJ2-5, with D possibly called TRBD1 or TRBD2 (6 bases each). Trimming took off 5 bases at V and 2 bases at J, with 21 bases between the two ends. Germline V CDR1 and CDR2: SGHVS, FQNEAQ. The CDR3 consists of 17 residues. The CDR3 spells CASSRAGVWGAQETQYF. CDR3 DNA: TGTGCCAGCAGCCGGGCTGGGGTCTGGGGGGCTCAAGAGACCCAGTACTTC. The full variable domain, completed using reference TRBV7-8 and TRBJ2-5, is GAGVSQSPRYKVAKRGQDVALRCDPISGHVSLFWYQQALGQGPEFLTYFQNEAQLDKSGLPSDRFFAERPEGSVSTLKIQRTQQEDSAVYLCASSRAGVWGAQETQYFGPGTRLLVL.

The chain recombines TRBV18 with TRBJ1-2, with 7 bases matching TRBD1. Losses at the gene ends were 5 bases for V and 3 bases for J; bases not matched to a gene: 21. The germline V gene encodes CDR1 KGHSH and CDR2 LQKENI. The CDR3 sequence is 19 residues long. The CDR3 DNA is TGTGCCAGCTCATCCGCAACCCCCAGACAGGGTGCTCTTTACTATGGCTACACCTTC. It yields the protein CASSSATPRQGALYYGYTF.

The chain uses TRBV7-9 and TRBJ2-7; D is ambiguous. The CDR3 is 12 residues long. V gave up 3 bases and J gave up 7 bases, with 10 bases separating them. Germline CDR1 SEHNR, CDR2 FQNEAQ (reference sequence). The CDR3 sequence: CASSFPLVEQYF. The CDR3 DNA reads as TGTGCCAGCAGCTTTCCCCTCGTGGAGCAGTACTTC.

The J gene is TRBJ2-4, the V gene TRBV15, with 10 bases matching TRBD1. CDR3 length equals 15 residues. Germline-derived CDR1 and CDR2 are LNHNV and YYDKDF (reference sequence). Germline trimming cut 3 bases from V and 10 bases from J; bases unmatched to any gene: 9. CDR3 DNA: TGTGCCACCAGCAGTACGGGCGGGACAGGGGATATTCAGTACTTC. It is translated as CATSSTGGTGDIQYF.

The chain combines TRBV27 with TRBJ2-7; 7 bases fit TRBD2. The CDR3 runs to 15 residues. V lost 5 bases to trimming and J lost 0 bases; unmatched junction nucleotides: 7. The germline V gene encodes CDR1 MNHEY and CDR2 SMNVEV (reference sequence). CDR3 nucleotides: TGTGCCAGCAGTCCAGCGGGGCAGACCTCCTACGAGCAGTACTTC. Its translation is CASSPAGQTSYEQYF.

V is TRBV7-9 and J is TRBJ1-2; TRBD1 might be the D (5 bases). The CDR3 runs to 13 residues. Germline lookup yields CDR1 SEHNR and CDR2 FQNEAQ (reference sequence). Trimming took 6 bases from V and 0 from J, leaving 8 bases between them. For the CDR3, the DNA is TGTGCCAGCAGGATAGGGGCTAACTATGGCTACACCTTC. The encoded protein is CASRIGANYGYTF.

This clone was counted once. This chain uses TRBV2 with TRBJ2-7, with D hard to call. Trimming cost V 4 bases and J 1 base, with 17 bases left between them. Per germline, CDR1 SNHLY and CDR2 FYNNEI. The CDR3 is made up of 16 amino acids. The CDR3 protein is CASSGSLGQESYEQYF. The CDR3 DNA sequence: TGTGCCAGCAGTGGGAGCCTAGGGCAGGAATCCTACGAGCAGTACTTC.

The V gene is TRBV9, the J gene TRBJ2-2, with D perhaps matching TRBD2 (7 bases). The CDR3 contains 15 residues. Germline CDR1 SGDLS, CDR2 YYNGEE. V shed 3 bases and J shed 3 bases, with 12 bases lying between them. The CDR3 nucleotides read TGTGCCAGCAGCGGAAGGGGGAGGGACACCGGGGAGCTGTTTTTT. It codes for CASSGRGRDTGELFF.

This clone was found once. This rearrangement joins TRBV6-5 to TRBJ1-2, with a tentative D call TRBD1 (6 bases). Deletions cut 0 bases from V and 4 bases from J, with 15 bases between. The germline V gene encodes CDR1 MNHEY and CDR2 SVGAGI. The CDR3 runs 16 residues. This CDR3 reads CASSYSAGAILYGYTF. As DNA, the CDR3 is TGTGCCAGCAGTTACTCCGCAGGGGCGATTCTCTATGGCTACACCTTC.

This clone came up a few times. J is TRBJ2-3 and V is TRBV10-1, with TRBD2 matching 7 bases. Germline V lookup: CDR1 WNHNN, CDR2 SYGVQD (reference sequence). The CDR3 loop spans 17 amino acids. The ends lost 2 bases at V and 4 bases at J; junction bases unmatched: 12. This chain's CDR3 is CASSEPMGREYSDTQYF. DNA for the CDR3: TGCGCCAGCAGTGAGCCGATGGGGCGGGAGTACTCAGATACGCAGTATTTT.

The count of this clone is one. The chain has TRBV30 and TRBJ2-7; TRBD1 matches 8 bases. The V gene end was trimmed by 6 bases and the J gene end by 9 bases; junction bases not matched to a gene: 7. Germline CDR1 reads GTSNPN; CDR2 reads SVGIG (reference sequence). CDR3 size: 11 residues. In DNA, the CDR3 is TGTGCCTGTTGGACAGGGCGAGGGCAGTACTTC. Translated: CACWTGRGQYF.

The CDR3 region is CASQLAGKDTQYF. The CDR3 region has the DNA TGTGCCAGCCAACTAGCGGGAAAGGATACGCAGTATTTT. This chain joins TRBV5-4 and TRBJ2-3; TRBD2 matches at 10 bases. The CDR3 contains 13 residues. Trimming removed 7 bases from V and 6 bases from J; junction bases left unmatched: 5. Germline CDR1 and CDR2: SGHNT and YYREEE (reference sequence).

The V gene is TRBV7-9, the J gene TRBJ2-5; possible D gene TRBD1, 6 bases. V dropped 5 bases and J dropped 5 bases, with 12 bases sitting between them. The CDR3 sequence is 13 residues long. Per the germline V gene, CDR1 is SEHNR and CDR2 is FQNEAQ (reference sequence). Written as DNA, the CDR3 is TGTGCCAGCAGCGCCGACAGGAGGGAGACCCAGTACTTC. Translated: CASSADRRETQYF. Based on the CDR3 plus reference TRBV7-9 and TRBJ2-5, the full variable domain is DTGVSQNPRHKITKRGQNVTFRCDPISEHNRLYWYRQTLGQGPEFLTYFQNEAQLEKSRLLSDRFSAERPKGSFSTLEIQRTEQGDSAMYLCASSADRRETQYFGPGTRLLVL.

The CDR3 region has the DNA TGCGCCAGCAGCTTGGACGGGACCACCTACGAGCAGTACTTC. Translation gives CASSLDGTTYEQYF. This sequence joins TRBV5-1 and TRBJ2-7; D is perhaps TRBD1 or TRBD2 (5 bases each). V shed 0 bases and J shed 2 bases, with 9 bases lying between them. Germline CDR1 is SGHRS and CDR2 is YFSETQ. The CDR3 contains 14 residues.

This chain links TRBV2 with TRBJ1-5; TRBD1 might be the D (5 bases). Germline-derived CDR1 and CDR2 are SNHLY and FYNNEI. The ends were cut back, 7 bases at V and 0 bases at J, with 13 bases in the middle. This CDR3 contains 15 residues. DNA for the CDR3: TGTGCCAGCATCAGGACAACCTATAGCAATCAGCCCCAGCATTTT. This sequence encodes CASIRTTYSNQPQHF.

This rearrangement joins TRBV6-1 to TRBJ1-3, with D uncertain. Germline V lookup: CDR1 MNHNS, CDR2 SASEGT. Deletions cut 4 bases from V and 0 bases from J, with 13 bases between. The CDR3 has 16 residues. CDR3 protein: CASSVLPRGSGNTIYF. CDR3 coding DNA: TGTGCCAGCAGTGTTTTGCCTCGGGGCTCTGGAAACACCATATATTTT.

This clone appeared a few times. The chain combines TRBV7-3 with TRBJ2-7; TRBD1 aligns across 8 bases. Germline CDR1 and CDR2: SGHTA and FQGTGA. This CDR3 contains 15 residues. The J segment lost 3 bases and the V segment lost 4 bases, leaving 8 bases of the junction unmatched. The CDR3 DNA reads TGTGCCAGCAGCTGGACAGGGCTCACTAACTACGAGCAGTACTTC. Its protein product is CASSWTGLTNYEQYF.

The chain carries TRBV5-1 and TRBJ2-1, with 14 bases aligning to TRBD2. Germline CDR1 and CDR2: SGHRS and YFSETQ. With V trimmed by 4 bases and J by 3 bases, 3 bases remained unmatched. The CDR3 consists of 16 residues. The CDR3 sequence is CASSNGLAGGYNEQFF. Written as DNA, the CDR3 is TGCGCCAGCAGCAATGGACTAGCGGGAGGCTACAATGAGCAGTTCTTC.

The V and J genes are TRBV7-5 and TRBJ2-7; TRBD1 is taken as the D call from the table, unchecked against the DNA. TRBV7-5 is flagged as a pseudogene. CDR3 length: 14 amino acids. CDR3 bases: TGTGCCAGCAGCTCGTGGACAGGGGAAGGCGAGCAGTACTTC. This encodes CASSSWTGEGEQYF.

V gene TRBV9 combines with J gene TRBJ1-2, with D maybe TRBD1 (6 bases). The CDR3 contains 15 residues. Trimming removed 4 bases from V and 3 bases from J, with 16 bases in between. CDR1 SGDLS and CDR2 YYNGEE come from the germline V gene. The CDR3 region has the DNA TGTGCCAGCAGCTCCACATACAGGGACCACTATGGCTACACCTTC. Encoded protein: CASSSTYRDHYGYTF.

The CDR3 loop reads CASSLLAGEKNEQFF. The CDR3, as DNA: TGTGCCAGCAGTTTGCTGGCGGGAGAGAAGAATGAGCAGTTCTTC. This chain links TRBV27 with TRBJ2-1; 7 bases match TRBD2. V was pared by 3 bases and J by 7 bases, with 9 bases of the junction left unmatched. The germline gives CDR1 MNHEY, CDR2 SMNVEV (reference sequence). The CDR3 consists of 15 residues.

The chain links TRBV6-5 to TRBJ1-2; D unresolved. Trimming shortened V by 6 bases and J by 5 bases, and 16 bases separated the two germline ends. The CDR3 runs to 14 residues. Per germline, CDR1 MNHEY and CDR2 SVGAGI. DNA for the CDR3: TGTGCCAGCAGCGATCCTACCCAAGAGTATGGCTACACCTTC. Translated: CASSDPTQEYGYTF.

The chain is built from TRBV6-5 and TRBJ2-1; TRBD2 agrees at 7 bases. CDR1 is MNHEY, CDR2 SVGAGI, per germline. CDR3 length: 16 residues. V was pared by 0 bases and J by 8 bases, with 10 bases of the junction left unmatched. The CDR3 spells CASSYSRREPGYEQFF. Here the CDR3 DNA reads TGTGCCAGCAGTTACTCGAGGCGGGAGCCCGGGTATGAGCAGTTCTTC.

CDR3 loop: CASTLYLTGELFF. The CDR3 nucleotides are TGTGCCAGTACTCTTTATCTCACCGGGGAGCTGTTTTTT. The rearrangement uses TRBV19 and TRBJ2-2, with unresolved D. The CDR3 loop spans 13 amino acids. Per the germline V gene, CDR1 is LNHDA and CDR2 is SQIVND (reference sequence). The germline V and J ends were trimmed by 7 bases and 4 bases, with 10 bases remaining between them.

The chain links TRBV5-4 to TRBJ2-5; D uncertain. CDR3 length: 14 amino acids. Trimming took off 6 bases at V and 1 base at J, with 13 bases between the two ends. Germline lookup yields CDR1 SGHNT and CDR2 YYREEE (reference sequence). The CDR3 bases are TGTGCCAGCACCGAAGAAATTGCCCAAGAGACCCAGTACTTC. Residues: CASTEEIAQETQYF.

This chain joins TRBV11-2 and TRBJ1-4; D perhaps matches TRBD1 (5 bases). Germline V gene data show CDR1 as SGHAT and CDR2 as FQNNGV. CDR3 size: 16 residues. V was cut by 1 base and J by 7 bases, with 16 bases left in between. CDR3 in DNA: TGTGCCAGCAGCTTAGGTGGGGGACTTTCGGCTGAAAAACTGTTTTTT. This sequence encodes CASSLGGGLSAEKLFF.

With regard to this clone: Just one base apart from a much larger clone, this may be a read error. The genes are TRBV11-2 and TRBJ2-3; 7 bases map to TRBD2. CDR3 length: 15 amino acids. Trimming removed 1 base from V and 0 bases from J; junction bases left unmatched: 1. Germline assignment: CDR1 SGHAT and CDR2 FQNNGV. CDR3 sequence (DNA): TGTGCCAGCAGCTTAGGTAGCGGGAGCACAGATACGCAGTATTTT. Translated, it gives CASSLGSGSTDTQYF. Together with reference TRBV11-2 and TRBJ2-3, the CDR3 gives the full variable domain: EAGVAQSPRYKIIEKRQSVAFWCNPISGHATLYWYQQILGQGPKLLIQFQNNGVVDDSQLPKDRFSAERLKGVDSTLKIQPAKLEDSAVYLCASSLGSGSTDTQYFGPGTRLTVL.

The V call is TRBV6-1, the J call TRBJ1-2; a weak D match, TRBD1 (6 bases). The germline V gene encodes CDR1 MNHNS and CDR2 SASEGT. The CDR3 runs to 14 residues. Trimming took off 6 bases at V and 0 bases at J, with 11 bases between the two ends. CDR3 DNA sequence: TGTGCCAGCAGCAGGACAGCTTCTAACTATGGCTACACCTTC. As protein: CASSRTASNYGYTF.

The rearrangement links TRBV6-5 to TRBJ1-2, with 7 nucleotides matching TRBD1. J gave up 4 bases and V 7 bases, and 12 bases lay outside the gene matches. CDR3 length: 15 amino acids. The germline CDR1 and CDR2 sequences are MNHEY and SVGAGI. This CDR3 is CASTRFAGGSYGYTF. The CDR3 bases are TGTGCCAGCACTCGCTTTGCAGGGGGATCCTATGGCTACACCTTC.

The chain has TRBV7-2 and TRBJ2-5; 7 nucleotides line up with TRBD1. CDR3 length equals 14 residues. Germline trimming cut 4 bases from V and 3 bases from J; bases unmatched to any gene: 5. Germline V CDR1 and CDR2: SGHTA, FQGNSA. DNA of the CDR3: TGTGCCAGCAGCTGGACAGGTTTAGAAGAGACCCAGTACTTC. Encoded protein: CASSWTGLEETQYF.